This TCR beta chain stems from a study of shared clonotypes between healthy human individuals. The V gene lost 1 base and the J gene lost 2 bases, with 6 bases spanning the gap. The germline gives CDR1 SNHLY, CDR2 FYNNEI. This CDR3 is 14 amino acids long. On this clone: The antigen is unknown.

Under the authors' procedure: Junction-only immunoSEQ sequences carried no quality scores, so filtering differed. The table came from immunoSEQ multiplex PCR; TCRdb's copy has only in-frame clones and leaves some out. V and J calls and clone size follow that table, whereas D and trimming were derived from the DNA. The sample records about 2.4 million clones, approximately 92% being singletons. Overall study results and limits: In having few donors, the study represented limited genetic and exposure-history diversity. Memory subsets generally showed smaller estimated richness than naive subsets did. Non-shared clonotypes had lower generation probabilities than those shared by all four donors.

Sequenced: naive CD4+ T cells sorted from blood. Documented subset: CD45RA+ positively selected. The source of this sequence is a man between 18 and 29 years old in good health. V is TRBV2 and J is TRBJ1-5, with D uncertain. The CDR3 region is CASSEERGNQPQHF. CDR3 coding DNA: TGTGCCAGCAGTGAAGAGCGGGGCAATCAGCCCCAGCATTTT.